The 9 T cell receptor beta chains reported below all come from one sample, sequenced in a study of T cell responses to AZD1222 COVID-19 vaccine. Libraries were prepared by immunoSEQ multiplex PCR; TCRdb keeps only in-frame clonotypes and omits some of them. There are approximately 82,000 clones in the sample; roughly 90% occur only once, and around 5.3% lies in the top ten. This specimen was peripheral blood, taken on day 0 of AZD1222 vaccination. The receptors originated from an adult in good health.

The chain has TRBV2 and TRBJ1-6, with D possibly TRBD1 on 5 matching bases. In germline, CDR1 is SNHLY, CDR2 FYNNEI. This CDR3 comprises 15 residues. The V and J ends lost 7 bases and 9 bases respectively, with 19 bases between them. The CDR3 spells CASTSQGVEGSPLHF. The CDR3 coding sequence is TGTGCCAGCACCTCTCAAGGGGTAGAGGGTTCACCCCTCCACTTT.

The chain is built from TRBV7-2 and TRBJ2-7, with TRBD1 as a possible D gene (6 bases). The germline V and J ends were trimmed by 3 bases and 3 bases, with 12 bases remaining between them. The CDR3 has 14 amino acids. CDR1 is SGHTA and CDR2 is FQGNSA in the germline V gene. The chain's CDR3 is CASSFEGGHYEQYF. CDR3 DNA: TGTGCCAGCAGCTTTGAAGGGGGACACTACGAGCAGTACTTC.

The chain recombines TRBV5-1 with TRBJ2-5; 9 nucleotides line up with TRBD1. The J segment lost 3 bases and the V segment lost 4 bases, leaving 7 bases of the junction unmatched. CDR3 size: 15 residues. In germline, CDR1 is SGHRS, CDR2 YFSETQ. The CDR3 nucleotides read TGCGCCAGCAGCGGAACAGGGGGCCCAGAAGAGACCCAGTACTTC. This encodes CASSGTGGPEETQYF.

This clone is a singleton in its sample. V usage is TRBV12-3 or TRBV12-4 and J usage is TRBJ1-5; no definite D call. V lost 6 bases and J lost 12, with 12 bases in between. The CDR3 has 11 residues. The CDR3 DNA follows: TGTGCCAGCAGCTCCCGATGGGGCCAGCATTTT. Its translation is CASSSRWGQHF.

The rearrangement links TRBV30 to TRBJ2-1, with TRBD2 as a possible D gene (5 bases). The germline V gene encodes CDR1 GTSNPN and CDR2 SVGIG (reference sequence). The CDR3 is 16 residues long. Trimming pared 2 bases from V and 0 bases from J, leaving 14 bases between. CDR3 loop: CAWSPDYRHSYNEQFF. DNA for the CDR3: TGTGCCTGGAGTCCCGACTACCGACACTCCTACAATGAGCAGTTCTTC.

The rearrangement links TRBV28 to TRBJ2-7, with 9 bases fitting TRBD1. This CDR3 is 14 amino acids long. Per germline, CDR1 MDHEN and CDR2 SYDVKM. V lost 7 bases, J lost 1 base, and 5 bases stayed unmatched. The DNA of the CDR3 is TGTGCCAGCACCGTACAGGGGGCGTCCTACGAGCAGTACTTC. Translated, it gives CASTVQGASYEQYF. Based on the CDR3 plus reference TRBV28 and TRBJ2-7, the full variable domain is DVKVTQSSRYLVKRTGEKVFLECVQDMDHENMFWYRQDPGLGLRLIYFSYDVKMKEKGDIPEGYSVSREKKERFSLILESASTNQTSMYLCASTVQGASYEQYFGPGTRLTVT.

This clone was detected once. The chain couples TRBV19 to TRBJ1-1; TRBD1 is a possible D gene (5 bases). Germline CDR1 reads LNHDA; CDR2 reads SQIVND (reference sequence). Trimming cost V 3 bases and J 1 base, with 15 bases left between them. The CDR3 has 16 residues. The CDR3 DNA reads TGTGCCAGTAGTATCGGTGCGGGGAGGGGGAACACTGAAGCTTTCTTT. This gives the protein CASSIGAGRGNTEAFF.

The chain has TRBV6-4 and TRBJ1-4; no clear D gene. This CDR3 is built from 18 residues. Per germline, CDR1 MRHNA and CDR2 SNTAGT. The V end was cut by 2 bases, the J end by 0 bases, with 16 bases between. CDR3 coding DNA: TGTGCCAGCAGTGACAAAAGCAGGCGGTCCGCAACTAATGAAAAACTGTTTTTT. Translating it yields CASSDKSRRSATNEKLFF.

The V and J genes are TRBV11-3 and TRBJ2-1, with 7 bases lining up with TRBD2. The CDR3 length is 16 residues. V shed 3 bases, J shed 3 bases, and the junction held 8 bases outside the gene matches. Germline CDR1 SGHNT, CDR2 YENEEA. CDR3 DNA: TGTGCCAGCAGCTTGTCCCTGGGCGGGGGCTACAATGAGCAGTTCTTC. Amino acids: CASSLSLGGGYNEQFF. Filled out from reference TRBV11-3 and TRBJ2-1, the complete variable domain reads EAGVVQSPRYKIIEKKQPVAFWCNPISGHNTLYWYLQNLGQGPELLIRYENEEAVDDSQLPKDRFSAERLKGVDSTLKIQPAELGDSAVYLCASSLSLGGGYNEQFFGPGTRLTVL.